These 25 T cell receptor beta chains were sequenced from one sample in a study of T cells in Graves' hyperthyroidism and ophthalmopathy. RNA transcripts gave rise to amplified TCR beta CDR3 regions. HTBI primers were used for first-round RT-PCR of the TCR CDR3. TCRdb itself ran the multiplex PCR reads through MiXCR, one entry per CDR3 protein. The table shows 300,000 to 450,000 distinct CDR3 sequences, with approximately 14% occurring only once. Sequencing was performed on blood. The receptors come from a woman aged 18-29 years with Graves' hyperthyroidism that later progressed to Graves' ophthalmopathy.

This clonotype showed up just a few times. The chain links TRBV28 to TRBJ1-2, with D tentatively TRBD1 (6 bases). There are 13 residues in the CDR3. Germline V CDR1 and CDR2: MDHEN, SYDVKM. V was cut by 6 bases and J by 4 bases, with 12 bases left in between. The CDR3 DNA is TGTGCCAGCAGGGCGGACAGTTCCTATGGCTACACCTTC. As protein: CASRADSSYGYTF.

At least ten counts were recorded for this clonotype. The genes are TRBV3-1 and TRBJ2-7; D gene ambiguous. Trimming cost V 4 bases and J 6 bases, with 16 bases left between them. Germline CDR1 and CDR2: LGHDT and YNNKEL (reference sequence). The CDR3 length is 14 residues. The CDR3 coding sequence is TGTGCCAGCAGCCCTCCACTCGTCGACTCCGAGCAGTACTTC. Amino acid sequence: CASSPPLVDSEQYF.

A few counts support this clonotype. The chain employs TRBV6-2 or TRBV6-3 and TRBJ2-7; 10 bases agree with TRBD2. The CDR3 length is 14 residues. CDR1 and CDR2 (germline): MNHEY, SVGEGT. The V segment lost 7 bases and the J segment 6 bases; nucleotides outside the gene matches: 9. The CDR3 DNA reads TGTGCCAGCAATGAGCGGGAGGGCCGTTTCGAGCAGTACTTC. It codes for CASNEREGRFEQYF.

This clonotype was seen ten or more times. The V and J genes are TRBV6-2 or TRBV6-3 and TRBJ2-1, with 7 nucleotides matching TRBD2. Germline assignment: CDR1 MNHEY and CDR2 SVGEGT. CDR3 size: 16 residues. Trimming removed 5 bases from V and 0 bases from J; junction bases left unmatched: 7. The CDR3 DNA sequence: TGTGCCAGCAGTCCACTAGCGCGAAGCTCCTACAATGAGCAGTTCTTC. Amino acid sequence: CASSPLARSSYNEQFF.

The sample holds many counts of this clonotype. The chain has TRBV27 and TRBJ1-1; tentative D call: TRBD1 (6 bases). The CDR3 has 14 amino acids. Trimming removed 5 bases at V and 0 bases at J, with 10 bases between. Germline values: CDR1 MNHEY, CDR2 SMNVEV (reference sequence). In nucleotides, the CDR3 is TGTGCCAGCAGTGCGGACAGAATGAACACTGAAGCTTTCTTT. It yields the protein CASSADRMNTEAFF.

This clonotype was counted only a few times. The chain is built from TRBV18 and TRBJ2-3, with D uncertain. The germline gives CDR1 KGHSH, CDR2 LQKENI. V lost 3 bases and J 4 bases, leaving 20 bases between the germline ends. This CDR3 is 17 amino acids long. This chain's CDR3 is CASSPSITTQVADTQYF. CDR3 nucleotide sequence: TGTGCCAGCTCACCCTCAATTACCACCCAAGTCGCAGATACGCAGTATTTT.

The V gene is TRBV3-1, the J gene TRBJ2-2; the match to TRBD2 covers 8 bases. Per the germline V gene, CDR1 is LGHDT and CDR2 is YNNKEL (reference sequence). This CDR3 has 16 residues. V lost 1 base, J lost 7 bases, and 8 bases stayed unmatched. The CDR3 region is CASSQVEREYGGELFF. CDR3 nucleotide sequence: TGTGCCAGCAGCCAAGTGGAGCGGGAGTATGGCGGGGAGCTGTTTTTT.

This clonotype has more than one count but fewer than ten. A read error may explain this, as a much larger clone is one base away. The chain uses TRBV28 and TRBJ1-5; no clear D. Germline loops: CDR1 MDHEN, CDR2 SYDVKM. Trimming stripped 8 bases from V and 7 bases from J, with 12 bases between. This CDR3 region has 12 residues. As DNA, the CDR3 is TGTGCCAGCCTCGGAGCCCGCCAGCCCCAGCATTTT. This translates into CASLGARQPQHF.

This clonotype was detected ten times or more. The chain is built from TRBV28 and TRBJ2-7; D gene ambiguous. Germline V gene data show CDR1 as MDHEN and CDR2 as SYDVKM. The CDR3 length is 15 residues. With 5 bases removed from V and 2 bases from J, the gap between germline ends came to 16 bases. The DNA for the CDR3 is TGTGCCAGCAGTCCCCCAGTTGGGCAGGCCTACGAGCAGTACTTC. Its translation is CASSPPVGQAYEQYF.

There are a few counts of this clonotype. The CDR3 DNA sequence: TGTGCCAGCAGCAAAGTCCGGGACTTCTACGAGCAGTACTTC. Translation gives CASSKVRDFYEQYF. The V call is TRBV7-2, the J call TRBJ2-7; possible D gene TRBD2, 6 bases. Trimming removed 5 bases at V and 3 bases at J, with 14 bases between. Germline V gene sequence: CDR1 SGHTA, CDR2 FQGNSA. There are 14 residues in the CDR3.

The sample holds a few counts of this clonotype. J is TRBJ2-7 and V is TRBV27; no clear D gene. The germline gives CDR1 MNHEY, CDR2 SMNVEV (reference sequence). The CDR3 is 14 amino acids. Trimming stripped 5 bases from V and 6 bases from J, with 17 bases between. This CDR3 is CASSPYSVSGEQYF. CDR3 sequence (DNA): TGTGCCAGCAGTCCCTACTCCGTCTCGGGCGAGCAGTACTTC.

This clonotype was detected many times. The rearrangement links TRBV28 to TRBJ2-7; possible D gene TRBD1, 6 bases. Germline V gene sequence: CDR1 MDHEN, CDR2 SYDVKM. The germline V and J ends were trimmed by 5 bases and 5 bases, with 28 bases remaining between them. The CDR3 extends over 18 amino acids. The CDR3 is CASSTLLLLGYRDDEQYF. The DNA for the CDR3 is TGTGCCAGCAGTACGCTCCTTCTCTTAGGTTACAGGGACGACGAGCAGTACTTC.

Many counts were recorded for this clonotype. This chain uses TRBV12-3 or TRBV12-4 with TRBJ2-2; D remains ambiguous. CDR3 length: 13 residues. Between the trimmed V and J ends, which lost 3 bases and 5 bases, there was a span of 7 bases. The CDR3 sequence is CASSFPGTGELFF. The CDR3 coding sequence is TGTGCCAGCAGTTTCCCAGGAACCGGGGAGCTGTTTTTT.

The chain is built from TRBV5-4 and TRBJ1-2; D is undetermined. V lost 9 bases, J lost 2 bases, and 11 bases lay in between. The CDR3 is 12 amino acids. Germline V gives CDR1 SGHNT, CDR2 YYREEE (reference sequence). The CDR3 sequence: CATNKDNYGYTF. The DNA of the CDR3 is TGTGCCACCAATAAAGACAACTATGGCTACACCTTC.

The rearrangement joins TRBV12-3 or TRBV12-4 to TRBJ1-5; D gene unclear. Deletions cut 1 base from V and 0 bases from J, with 7 bases between. The CDR3 is 15 residues long. The CDR3 DNA follows: TGTGCCAGCAGTTTAGGCATTTATAGCAATCAGCCCCAGCATTTT. Amino acids: CASSLGIYSNQPQHF.

This clonotype was recorded a few times. This chain uses TRBV3-1 with TRBJ2-2, with D possibly matching TRBD2 (5 bases). The CDR3 loop spans 16 amino acids. Germline V lookup: CDR1 LGHDT, CDR2 YNNKEL (reference sequence). V dropped 0 bases and J dropped 6 bases, with 14 bases sitting between them. The CDR3 sequence is CASSQDRGWKAGELFF. CDR3 coding DNA: TGTGCCAGCAGCCAAGATCGCGGGTGGAAAGCCGGGGAGCTGTTTTTT.

Comment on this clonotype: A much more abundant neighbour one base away suggests this may be a read error. The chain combines TRBV28 with TRBJ1-1, with 7 bases lining up with TRBD1. Germline loops: CDR1 MDHEN, CDR2 SYDVKM. The CDR3 length is 16 residues. CDR3 loop: CTSSFSGTEGPTEAFF. Written as DNA, the CDR3 is TGTACCAGCAGTTTTTCGGGGACAGAAGGTCCCACTGAAGCTTTCTTT. The variable domain in full, completed from reference TRBV28 and TRBJ1-1, reads DVKVTQSSRYLVKRTGEKVFLECVQDMDHENMFWYRQDPGLGLRLIYFSYDVKMKEKGDIPEGYSVSREKKERFSLILESASTNQTSMYLCTSSFSGTEGPTEAFFGQGTRLTVV.

This clonotype appeared many times. CDR3 amino acids: CASSSRDTALALHF. The CDR3 bases are TGTGCCAGTAGTAGCCGGGACACCGCCCTGGCCCTCCACTTT. This rearrangement joins TRBV19 to TRBJ1-6; D possibly corresponds to TRBD1 (6 bases). The CDR3 runs to 14 residues. V dropped 4 bases and J dropped 14 bases, with 18 bases sitting between them. Germline V gene data show CDR1 as LNHDA and CDR2 as SQIVND (reference sequence).

This clonotype occurred many times. This chain joins TRBV14 and TRBJ2-1; 8 nucleotides align to TRBD2. Germline V gene sequence: CDR1 SGHDN, CDR2 FVKESK. The CDR3 is made up of 16 amino acids. J was trimmed by 5 bases and V by 0 bases; bases with no gene match: 6. The CDR3: CASSQERDGRDNEQFF. CDR3 DNA sequence: TGTGCCAGCAGCCAAGAGAGGGACGGGAGGGACAATGAGCAGTTCTTC.

The chain uses TRBV20-1 and TRBJ2-7; possibly TRBD1 for D (5 bases). Per germline, CDR1 DFQATT and CDR2 SNEGSKA (reference sequence). Trimming removed 0 bases from V and 2 bases from J, with 26 bases in between. The CDR3 loop spans 19 amino acids. CDR3 loop: CSARDSLIGLDIPTYEQYF. CDR3 bases: TGCAGTGCTAGAGATTCCCTGATCGGATTGGACATACCGACCTACGAGCAGTACTTC.

The chain carries TRBV10-3 and TRBJ1-2, with D perhaps TRBD1 (5 bases). The germline V gene encodes CDR1 ENHRY and CDR2 SYGVKD. This CDR3 is built from 17 residues. Trimming cost V 5 bases and J 0 bases, with 19 bases left between them. The CDR3 loop reads CAISLQPGPLPNYGYTF. CDR3 sequence (DNA): TGTGCCATCAGTCTTCAGCCAGGGCCGCTTCCTAACTATGGCTACACCTTC.

This sequence joins TRBV28 and TRBJ2-1; no definite D call. The CDR3 contains 15 residues. Trimming stripped 5 bases from V and 3 bases from J, with 14 bases between. Per germline, CDR1 MDHEN and CDR2 SYDVKM. The CDR3 protein is CASSPATPDYNEQFF. DNA for the CDR3: TGTGCCAGCAGTCCCGCCACCCCGGACTACAATGAGCAGTTCTTC.

J is TRBJ2-1 and V is TRBV10-3, with TRBD1 matching over 9 bases. V gave up 10 bases and J gave up 6 bases; unmatched junction bases: 7. The CDR3 runs to 13 residues. Per the germline V gene, CDR1 is ENHRY and CDR2 is SYGVKD. CDR3 protein: CATRDRVFNEQFF. The CDR3 DNA reads TGTGCCACCCGGGACAGGGTTTTCAATGAGCAGTTCTTC.

V and J are TRBV18 and TRBJ2-1, with TRBD2 matching 7 bases. CDR1 is KGHSH and CDR2 is LQKENI in the germline V gene. J gave up 9 bases and V 0 bases, and 11 bases lay outside the gene matches. This CDR3 has 16 residues. DNA for the CDR3: TGTGCCAGCTCACCACCGTTATTATACGGGAGGAGTGAGCAGTTCTTC. Protein: CASSPPLLYGRSEQFF. Full variable domain (remainder filled in from reference TRBV18 and TRBJ2-1): NAGVMQNPRHLVRRRGQEARLRCSPMKGHSHVYWYRQLPEEGLKFMVYLQKENIIDESGMPKERFSAEFPKEGPSILRIQQVVRGDSAAYFCASSPPLLYGRSEQFFGPGTRLTVL.

This clonotype was counted ten times or more. The chain combines TRBV28 with TRBJ2-3; D perhaps matches TRBD1 (5 bases). The CDR3 consists of 18 residues. Trimming removed 5 bases from V and 2 bases from J, with 23 bases in between. Per the germline V gene, CDR1 is MDHEN and CDR2 is SYDVKM. The CDR3 spells CASSSPLKVGRTTDTQYF. The CDR3 DNA follows: TGTGCCAGCAGTAGCCCCCTCAAGGTGGGGCGGACCACAGATACGCAGTATTTT.